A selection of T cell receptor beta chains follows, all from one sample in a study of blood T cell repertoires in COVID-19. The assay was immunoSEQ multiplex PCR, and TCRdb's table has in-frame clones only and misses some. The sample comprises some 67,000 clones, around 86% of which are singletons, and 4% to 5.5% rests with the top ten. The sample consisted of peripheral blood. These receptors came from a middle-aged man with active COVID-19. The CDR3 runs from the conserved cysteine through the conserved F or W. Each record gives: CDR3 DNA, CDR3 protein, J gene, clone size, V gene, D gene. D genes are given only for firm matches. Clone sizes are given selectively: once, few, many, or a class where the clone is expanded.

TGTGCCAGCAGCCCCCAGACAGTTCAGGAGACCCAGTACTTC,CASSPQTVQETQYF,TRBJ2-5,NA,TRBV9,NA
TGTGCCAGCAGTGAACAAGCGAAAGCCAAAAACATTCAGTACTTC,CASSEQAKAKNIQYF,TRBJ2-4,NA,TRBV2,NA
TGTGCCAGCAGCTTAAGGACAGGGTTGGGCAATCAGCCCCAGCATTTT,CASSLRTGLGNQPQHF,TRBJ1-5,NA,TRBV5-6,TRBD1
TGTGCCAGCAGCCACCGGGGACTAATAAACACCGGGGAGCTGTTTTTT,CASSHRGLINTGELFF,TRBJ2-2,NA,TRBV3-1/TRBV3-2,TRBD2
TGTGCCAGCAGCCAAGAAACGCCAGCGGGAGGTTTCACTGAGCAGTTCTTC,CASSQETPAGGFTEQFF,TRBJ2-1,NA,TRBV4-2,TRBD2
TGTGCCAGCAGTTTAGCCAGTAGCTCACCCCTCCACTTT,CASSLASSSPLHF,TRBJ1-6,NA,TRBV12-3/TRBV12-4,NA
TGTGCCAGCAGTGAAAGCGGGAGCGGGGTCACCGGGGAGCTGTTTTTT,CASSESGSGVTGELFF,TRBJ2-2,NA,TRBV2,TRBD2
TGCAGCGGGGGGTTGGCGGGGACCGGGGAGCTGTTTTTT,CSGGLAGTGELFF,TRBJ2-2,NA,TRBV29-1,NA
TGTGCCACCAGTGATTGGTCTTCGGGGGCTGGGGCCAACGTCCTGACTTTC,CATSDWSSGAGANVLTF,TRBJ2-6,NA,TRBV24-1,NA
TGTGCCAGCAGCTATGGGACAGGGGGAAGTGTCACTGAAGCTTTCTTT,CASSYGTGGSVTEAFF,TRBJ1-1,once,TRBV5-6,TRBD1
TGCGCCAGCAGCGTAGACAGGGATGGCTACACCTTC,CASSVDRDGYTF,TRBJ1-2,NA,TRBV5-1,TRBD1
TGTGCCAGCAGTCCCCGACAGGGGTCTGCCTACAATGAGCAGTTCTTC,CASSPRQGSAYNEQFF,TRBJ2-1,many,TRBV28,TRBD1
TGTGCCAGCAGTTACTCATGGACTAGCGGGAGTTATGAGCAGTTCTTC,CASSYSWTSGSYEQFF,TRBJ2-1,NA,TRBV6-6,TRBD2
TGTGCCACCAGTGATTTGGACTCTGGTGGCTACACCTTC,CATSDLDSGGYTF,TRBJ1-2,NA,TRBV24-1,NA
TGTGCCACCAGCAGATTTTTACAGGGGCCCTACGAGCAGTACTTC,CATSRFLQGPYEQYF,TRBJ2-7,NA,TRBV15,TRBD1
TGTGCCACCAGGTCCGGGGGGGTCAATCAGCCCCAGCATTTT,CATRSGGVNQPQHF,TRBJ1-5,NA,TRBV24-1,NA
TGCGCCAGCAGCCCGGGTCCCGTGGCCTATGGCTACACCTTC,CASSPGPVAYGYTF,TRBJ1-2,NA,TRBV5-1,NA
TGTGCCAGCAGCCCGCCTAGCGGCCAAGAGACCCAGTACTTC,CASSPPSGQETQYF,TRBJ2-5,NA,TRBV5-6,TRBD2
TGTGCCAGCAGCTTAAGGCGGGAGGGTAGGGAAGAGACCCAGTACTTC,CASSLRREGREETQYF,TRBJ2-5,NA,TRBV13,TRBD2
TGTGCCAGTAGTAGTCAGAACACTGAAGCTTTCTTT,CASSSQNTEAFF,TRBJ1-1,once,TRBV19,NA
TGCAGCGTGGCGAGGACTAGCGCCAACAATGAGCAGTTCTTC,CSVARTSANNEQFF,TRBJ2-1,NA,TRBV29-1,TRBD2
TGCGCCAGCAGCGCGGGACAGGGGGCAGGGGAGACCCAGTACTTC,CASSAGQGAGETQYF,TRBJ2-5,NA,TRBV5-1,TRBD1
TGTGCCAGCAGCGTTCCGGGACTAGCCCAAGATACGCAGTATTTT,CASSVPGLAQDTQYF,TRBJ2-3,NA,TRBV7-2,TRBD2
TGCAGTGCTAGTAACGGGAACACTGAAGCTTTCTTT,CSASNGNTEAFF,TRBJ1-1,NA,TRBV20-1,NA
TGTGCCAGCAGACGCACCCAGGGACAGCCCCAGCATTTT,CASRRTQGQPQHF,TRBJ1-5,NA,TRBV28,NA
TGCAGTGCTAGTTGGCTAGCGCACGAGCAGTACTTC,CSASWLAHEQYF,TRBJ2-7,NA,TRBV20-1,NA
TGTGCCAGCAGAATAGTCAGCGGGAGGGCCGGCAATGAGCAGTTCTTC,CASRIVSGRAGNEQFF,TRBJ2-1,NA,TRBV7-2,TRBD2
TGTGCCAGCATCACGACAGGGTGGAATGAGCAGTTCTTC,CASITTGWNEQFF,TRBJ2-1,NA,TRBV12-3/TRBV12-4,TRBD1
TGTGCCAGCAGCCCAGGACAGGGAAAGAACACTGAAGCTTTCTTT,CASSPGQGKNTEAFF,TRBJ1-1,few,TRBV7-9,TRBD1
TGTGCCAGCAGCAACAGGGTCTCCTACGAGCAGTACTTC,CASSNRVSYEQYF,TRBJ2-7,NA,TRBV5-6,NA
TGTGCCAGTAATAACGTCGGCGGGTCGATGCGCAATCAGCCCCAGCATTTT,CASNNVGGSMRNQPQHF,TRBJ1-5,once,TRBV19,NA
TGTGCCAGCACCTGGGGGGGCTACGAGCAGTACTTC,CASTWGGYEQYF,TRBJ2-7,NA,TRBV12-3/TRBV12-4,TRBD2
TGTGCCAGCAGTCGGGGGGATCAGCCCCAGCATTTT,CASSRGDQPQHF,TRBJ1-5,NA,TRBV7-9,NA
TGTGCCAGTAGTTTTGGAGACAGGGTTGGTGGCTACACCTTC,CASSFGDRVGGYTF,TRBJ1-2,NA,TRBV19,TRBD1